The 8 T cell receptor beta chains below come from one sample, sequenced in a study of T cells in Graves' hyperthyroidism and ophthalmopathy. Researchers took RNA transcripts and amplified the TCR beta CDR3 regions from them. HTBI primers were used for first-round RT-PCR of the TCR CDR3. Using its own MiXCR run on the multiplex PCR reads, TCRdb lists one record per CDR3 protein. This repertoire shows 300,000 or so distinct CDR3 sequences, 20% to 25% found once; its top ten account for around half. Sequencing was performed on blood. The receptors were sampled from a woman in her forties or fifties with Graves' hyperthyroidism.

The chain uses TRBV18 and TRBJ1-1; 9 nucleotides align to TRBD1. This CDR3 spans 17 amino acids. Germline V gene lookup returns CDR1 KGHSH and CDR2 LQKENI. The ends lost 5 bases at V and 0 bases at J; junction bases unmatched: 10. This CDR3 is CASSGRQGVGLNTEAFF. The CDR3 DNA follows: TGTGCCAGCTCAGGCAGACAGGGGGTCGGTTTGAACACTGAAGCTTTCTTT.

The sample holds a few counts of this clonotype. In nucleotides, the CDR3 is TGCGCCAGCAGCTTGGCACAGGGGTCTTGGCAAGAGACCCAGTACTTC. It codes for CASSLAQGSWQETQYF. This chain links TRBV5-1 with TRBJ2-5; TRBD1 matches 7 bases. The CDR3 loop spans 16 amino acids. The V and J ends lost 0 bases and 2 bases, in that order; junction bases with no gene match: 7. The germline CDR1 and CDR2 sequences are SGHRS and YFSETQ.

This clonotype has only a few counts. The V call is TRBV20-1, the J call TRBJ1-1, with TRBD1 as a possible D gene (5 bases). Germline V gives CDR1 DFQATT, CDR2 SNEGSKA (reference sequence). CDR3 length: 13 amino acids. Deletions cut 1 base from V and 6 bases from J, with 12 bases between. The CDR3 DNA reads TGCAGTGCTAGAGTCCGGACAAGGCCTGAAGCTTTCTTT. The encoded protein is CSARVRTRPEAFF.

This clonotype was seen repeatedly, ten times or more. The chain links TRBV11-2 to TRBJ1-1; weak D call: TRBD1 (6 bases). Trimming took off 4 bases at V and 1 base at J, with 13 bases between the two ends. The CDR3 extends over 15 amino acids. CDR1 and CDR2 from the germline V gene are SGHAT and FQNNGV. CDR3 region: CASSSFRGQNTEAFF. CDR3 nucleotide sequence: TGTGCCAGCAGCTCGTTTCGGGGACAGAACACTGAAGCTTTCTTT. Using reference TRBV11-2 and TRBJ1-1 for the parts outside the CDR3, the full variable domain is EAGVAQSPRYKIIEKRQSVAFWCNPISGHATLYWYQQILGQGPKLLIQFQNNGVVDDSQLPKDRFSAERLKGVDSTLKIQPAKLEDSAVYLCASSSFRGQNTEAFFGQGTRLTVV.

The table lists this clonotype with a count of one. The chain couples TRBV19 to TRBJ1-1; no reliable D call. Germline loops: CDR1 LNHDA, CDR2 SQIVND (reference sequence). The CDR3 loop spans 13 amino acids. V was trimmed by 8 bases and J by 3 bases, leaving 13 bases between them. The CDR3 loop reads CASSPTSDTEAFF. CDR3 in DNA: TGTGCCAGTTCCCCGACATCGGACACTGAAGCTTTCTTT.

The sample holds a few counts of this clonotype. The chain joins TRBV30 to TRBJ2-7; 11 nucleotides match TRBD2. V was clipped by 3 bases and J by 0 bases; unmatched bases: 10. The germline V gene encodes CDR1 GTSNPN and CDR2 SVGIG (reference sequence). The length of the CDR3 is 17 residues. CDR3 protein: CAWRGVAGGPSSYEQYF. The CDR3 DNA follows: TGTGCCTGGAGAGGGGTAGCGGGAGGGCCAAGCTCCTACGAGCAGTACTTC.

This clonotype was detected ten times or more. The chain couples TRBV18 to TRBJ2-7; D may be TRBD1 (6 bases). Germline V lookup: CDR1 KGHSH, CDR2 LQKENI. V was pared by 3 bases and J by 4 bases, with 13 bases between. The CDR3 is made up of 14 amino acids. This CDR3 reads CASSPGAPLYEQYF. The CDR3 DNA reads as TGTGCCAGCTCACCGGGGGCACCCCTTTACGAGCAGTACTTC.

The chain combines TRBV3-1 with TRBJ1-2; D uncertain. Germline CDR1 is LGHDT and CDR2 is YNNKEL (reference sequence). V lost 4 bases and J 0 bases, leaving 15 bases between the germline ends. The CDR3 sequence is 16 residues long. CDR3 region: CASSRPDKGANYGYTF. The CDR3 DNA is TGTGCCAGCAGCCGACCGGATAAGGGTGCTAACTATGGCTACACCTTC.